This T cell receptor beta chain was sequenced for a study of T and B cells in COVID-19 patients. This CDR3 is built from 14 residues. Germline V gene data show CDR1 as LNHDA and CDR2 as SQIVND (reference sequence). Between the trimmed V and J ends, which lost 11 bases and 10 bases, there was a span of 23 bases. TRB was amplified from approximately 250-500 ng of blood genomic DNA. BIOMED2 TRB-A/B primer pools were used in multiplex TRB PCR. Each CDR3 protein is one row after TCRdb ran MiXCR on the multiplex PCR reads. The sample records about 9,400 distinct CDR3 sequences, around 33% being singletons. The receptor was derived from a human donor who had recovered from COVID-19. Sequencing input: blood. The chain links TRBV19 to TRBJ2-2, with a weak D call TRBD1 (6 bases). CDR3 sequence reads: CASRQAWGTKELFF. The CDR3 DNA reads TGTGCCTCCAGACAGGCCTGGGGAACCAAGGAGCTGTTTTTT.